Shown below are 23 T cell receptor beta chains from a single sample sequenced in a study of blood T cell repertoires in COVID-19. Here immunoSEQ multiplex PCR was the method, and the copy in TCRdb shows in-frame clones only, minus some. The sample comprises about 260,000 clones, around 87% of which are singletons, and about 5.2% rests with the top ten. The sequenced material came from peripheral blood. Every receptor here comes from a woman aged 60-75 years with COVID-19, enrolled during active disease.

The genes are TRBV24-1 and TRBJ2-6; 10 nucleotides match TRBD1. CDR1 is KGHDR and CDR2 is SFDVKD in the germline V gene. V was clipped by 4 bases and J by 4 bases; unmatched bases: 12. The CDR3 loop spans 19 amino acids. CDR3 amino acids: CATSDSRDRGPSGANVLTF. The CDR3 nucleotides are TGTGCCACCAGTGACTCCCGGGACAGGGGTCCTTCCGGGGCCAACGTCCTGACTTTC.

This chain links TRBV2 with TRBJ2-3; 9 nucleotides match TRBD2. CDR3 length: 16 residues. V lost 3 bases to trimming and J lost 7 bases; unmatched junction nucleotides: 11. Per germline, CDR1 SNHLY and CDR2 FYNNEI. The CDR3 reads CASSDSWLAGLYTQYF. As DNA, the CDR3 is TGTGCCAGCAGTGATTCGTGGCTAGCGGGGCTCTATACGCAGTATTTT.

CDR3 DNA sequence: TGCGCCACAACCCGGGACATCTGGACTGGGGATGAGCAGTTCTTC. Protein product: CATTRDIWTGDEQFF. The V gene is TRBV4-1, the J gene TRBJ2-1; D perhaps matches TRBD1 (6 bases). Deletions cut 10 bases from V and 8 bases from J, with 24 bases between. Germline CDR1 MGHRA, CDR2 YSYEKL. The CDR3 sequence is 15 residues long.

The chain is built from TRBV7-2 and TRBJ1-2, with TRBD1 identical over 9 bases. J was trimmed by 6 bases and V by 5 bases; bases with no gene match: 4. The CDR3 totals 13 residues. CDR1 is SGHTA, CDR2 FQGNSA, per germline. The CDR3 DNA reads TGTGCCAGCAGCACCCGACAGGGGGATGGCTACACCTTC. This gives the protein CASSTRQGDGYTF. The entire variable domain, with the rest obtained from reference TRBV7-2 and TRBJ1-2, is as follows: GAGVSQSPSNKVTEKGKDVELRCDPISGHTALYWYRQSLGQGLEFLIYFQGNSAPDKSGLPSDRFSAERTGGSVSTLTIQRTQQEDSAVYLCASSTRQGDGYTFGSGTRLTVV.

The rearrangement uses TRBV19 and TRBJ1-2; 8 bases are shared with TRBD1. V shed 7 bases, J shed 1 base, and the junction held 11 bases outside the gene matches. CDR3 length equals 16 residues. In germline, CDR1 is LNHDA, CDR2 SQIVND (reference sequence). This CDR3 reads CASIPGTGLFNYGYTF. CDR3 DNA sequence: TGTGCCAGTATCCCAGGGACAGGACTATTTAACTATGGCTACACCTTC.

This chain joins TRBV7-2 and TRBJ1-2; 8 positions agree with TRBD1. The germline V gene has CDR1 SGHTA and CDR2 FQGNSA. The V gene end was trimmed by 5 bases and the J gene end by 8 bases; junction bases not matched to a gene: 10. The CDR3 covers 14 residues. CDR3 nucleotide sequence: TGTGCCAGCAGCAGAGGACAGGGAATAGAGGGCTACACCTTC. As protein: CASSRGQGIEGYTF.

J is TRBJ1-2 and V is TRBV7-2, with 9 nucleotides matching TRBD1. The CDR3 is made up of 14 amino acids. V dropped 1 base and J dropped 8; count of bases not matched to a gene: 5. CDR1 is SGHTA, CDR2 FQGNSA, per germline. The CDR3 loop reads CASSLGATGGGYTF. As DNA, the CDR3 is TGTGCCAGCAGCTTAGGGGCTACAGGGGGCGGCTACACCTTC.

This chain links TRBV3-1 (or the pseudogene TRBV3-2) with TRBJ2-1; D might be TRBD2 (5 bases). The CDR3 has 15 residues. Per germline, CDR1 LGHDT and CDR2 YNNKEL (reference sequence). V lost 4 bases to trimming and J lost 9 bases, with 19 bases between them. The CDR3 spells CASSLLSSGRGEQFF. CDR3 in DNA: TGTGCCAGCAGCCTCCTTAGTTCGGGAAGAGGTGAGCAGTTCTTC.

This chain joins TRBV4-1 and TRBJ1-5, with 8 bases lining up with TRBD1. The V segment lost 4 bases and the J segment 3 bases; nucleotides outside the gene matches: 2. CDR3 length equals 14 residues. The germline V gene has CDR1 MGHRA and CDR2 YSYEKL. The CDR3 sequence: CASSRTGNNQPQHF. CDR3 nucleotides: TGCGCCAGCAGCCGGACAGGGAACAATCAGCCCCAGCATTTT.

The rearrangement uses TRBV11-3 and TRBJ2-7, with 11 bases fitting TRBD2. V was clipped by 2 bases and J by 1 base; unmatched bases: 1. Germline assignment: CDR1 SGHNT and CDR2 YENEEA. This CDR3 contains 15 residues. CDR3 amino acids: CASSLLAGGSYEQYF. The CDR3 DNA follows: TGTGCCAGCAGCTTATTAGCGGGAGGGTCCTACGAGCAGTACTTC.

The CDR3 nucleotides are TGTGCCAGCAGCCCGGACAGGCCAGAGAGGCCCCAGCATTTT. As protein: CASSPDRPERPQHF. The rearrangement links TRBV28 to TRBJ1-5, with 7 bases identical to TRBD1. V was clipped by 6 bases and J by 9 bases; unmatched bases: 11. The CDR3 has 14 amino acids. Germline V CDR1 and CDR2: MDHEN, SYDVKM.

The rearrangement joins TRBV3-1 (or the pseudogene TRBV3-2) to TRBJ1-6; 7 nucleotides line up with TRBD1. V lost 9 bases, J lost 8 bases, and 10 bases stayed unmatched. The V gene's germline CDR1 is LGHDT and CDR2 YNNKEL (reference sequence). CDR3 length: 14 amino acids. The CDR3 reads CARGRGGADSPLHF. In DNA form, the CDR3 reads TGTGCCAGGGGAAGAGGGGGCGCGGATTCACCCCTCCACTTT.

V is TRBV5-1 and J is TRBJ2-2; 7 bases agree with TRBD1. The CDR3 has 14 residues. V gave up 8 bases and J gave up 5 bases; unmatched junction bases: 9. The germline gives CDR1 SGHRS, CDR2 YFSETQ. CDR3 amino acids: CASRQGSSTGELFF. CDR3 sequence (DNA): TGCGCCAGTAGACAGGGAAGCAGTACCGGGGAGCTGTTTTTT.

V and J are TRBV7-8 and TRBJ2-5; D is perhaps TRBD2 (6 bases). CDR3 length: 17 residues. Per the germline V gene, CDR1 is SGHVS and CDR2 is FQNEAQ. V lost 1 base to trimming and J lost 3 bases, with 18 bases between them. The CDR3: CASSLGTTVRVEETQYF. Here the CDR3 DNA reads TGTGCCAGCAGCTTAGGGACTACAGTACGTGTGGAAGAGACCCAGTACTTC.

The rearrangement joins TRBV11-2 to TRBJ2-5, with TRBD2 identical over 10 bases. The CDR3 is 15 amino acids. V shed 6 bases and J 5 bases; nucleotides not matched to a gene: 9. Germline V lookup: CDR1 SGHAT, CDR2 FQNNGV. The CDR3 loop is CASRFSSGSLETQYF. For the CDR3, the DNA is TGTGCCAGCAGGTTTTCTAGCGGGAGTCTGGAGACCCAGTACTTC.

The V gene is TRBV28, the J gene TRBJ1-1; D is perhaps TRBD1 (6 bases). The V gene's germline CDR1 is MDHEN and CDR2 SYDVKM. CDR3 size: 16 residues. V was trimmed by 5 bases and J by 0 bases, leaving 16 bases between them. The CDR3 bases are TGTGCCAGCAGTCATCAGCGGACAGTGCTGAACACTGAAGCTTTCTTT. Protein: CASSHQRTVLNTEAFF.

The V and J genes are TRBV5-4 and TRBJ2-7; 7 bases are a match to TRBD1. The CDR3 contains 14 residues. J gave up 4 bases and V 4 bases, and 8 bases lay outside the gene matches. CDR1 and CDR2 from the germline V gene are SGHNT and YYREEE (reference sequence). CDR3 coding DNA: TGTGCCAGCAGCGTCGACAGGGCGGCGTACGAGCAGTACTTC. It is translated as CASSVDRAAYEQYF.

The sample holds one count of this clone. The V gene is TRBV28, the J gene TRBJ1-5; tentative D call: TRBD1 (5 bases). The CDR3 length is 14 residues. Looked up from germline, CDR1 is MDHEN and CDR2 is SYDVKM. V was pared by 6 bases and J by 7 bases, with 16 bases between. CDR3 DNA: TGTGCCAGCAGAAATTCTGGGGCAGGACAGCCCCAGCATTTT. This translates into CASRNSGAGQPQHF.

V is TRBV12-3 or TRBV12-4 and J is TRBJ2-2; D remains ambiguous. CDR3 length: 12 amino acids. V was pared by 5 bases and J by 2 bases, with 3 bases between. CDR3 region: CASSPNTGELFF. CDR3 nucleotides: TGTGCCAGCAGTCCTAACACCGGGGAGCTGTTTTTT.

V and J are TRBV25-1 and TRBJ2-6; 11 nucleotides agree with TRBD1. J gave up 1 base and V 6 bases, and 5 bases lay outside the gene matches. The CDR3 is 17 amino acids. Per the germline V gene, CDR1 is MGHDK and CDR2 is SYGVNS. The chain's CDR3 is CASSGTGGYSGANVLTF. CDR3 nucleotide sequence: TGTGCCAGCAGCGGGACAGGGGGTTATTCTGGGGCCAACGTCCTGACTTTC.

The rearrangement joins TRBV6-5 to TRBJ2-1; TRBD2 matches at 8 bases. The germline CDR1 and CDR2 sequences are MNHEY and SVGAGI. The ends lost 2 bases at V and 7 bases at J; junction bases unmatched: 7. The length of the CDR3 is 15 residues. The DNA of the CDR3 is TGTGCCAGCAGTTACAAAGCGGGAGTATCGAATGAGCAGTTCTTC. Its protein is CASSYKAGVSNEQFF.

The chain combines TRBV11-2 with TRBJ1-2; TRBD1 matches at 8 bases. This CDR3 region has 15 residues. V dropped 5 bases and J dropped 4; count of bases not matched to a gene: 9. Germline CDR1 reads SGHAT; CDR2 reads FQNNGV. The DNA for the CDR3 is TGTGCCAGCAGCATCGGGCAGGGGGCGGCCTATGGCTACACCTTC. Residues: CASSIGQGAAYGYTF.

The chain uses TRBV14 and TRBJ1-1; a possible D gene is TRBD1 (5 bases). Trimming stripped 4 bases from V and 5 bases from J, with 14 bases between. Germline CDR1 reads SGHDN; CDR2 reads FVKESK. This CDR3 is 14 amino acids long. CDR3 amino acids: CASSRFDGGTEAFF. The CDR3 DNA reads TGTGCCAGCAGCCGGTTCGACGGGGGGACTGAAGCTTTCTTT.